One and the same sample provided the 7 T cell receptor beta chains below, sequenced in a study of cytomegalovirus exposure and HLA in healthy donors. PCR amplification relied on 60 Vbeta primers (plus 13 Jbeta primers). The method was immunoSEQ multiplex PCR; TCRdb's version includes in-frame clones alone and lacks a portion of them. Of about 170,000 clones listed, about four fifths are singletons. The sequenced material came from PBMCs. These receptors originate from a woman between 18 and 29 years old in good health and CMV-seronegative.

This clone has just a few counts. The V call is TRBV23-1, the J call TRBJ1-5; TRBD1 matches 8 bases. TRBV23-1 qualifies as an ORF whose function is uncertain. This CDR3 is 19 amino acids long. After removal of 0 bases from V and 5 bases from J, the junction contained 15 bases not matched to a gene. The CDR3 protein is CASSQSPRGPQSGDQPQHF. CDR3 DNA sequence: TGCGCCAGCAGTCAATCTCCCAGGGGGCCCCAATCCGGGGATCAGCCCCAGCATTTT.

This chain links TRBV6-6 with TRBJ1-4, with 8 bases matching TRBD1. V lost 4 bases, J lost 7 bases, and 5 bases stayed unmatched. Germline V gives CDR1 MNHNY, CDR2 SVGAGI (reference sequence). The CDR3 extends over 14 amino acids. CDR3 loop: CASSSGGLGEKLFF. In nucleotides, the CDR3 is TGTGCCAGCAGTTCAGGGGGCCTGGGTGAAAAACTGTTTTTT.

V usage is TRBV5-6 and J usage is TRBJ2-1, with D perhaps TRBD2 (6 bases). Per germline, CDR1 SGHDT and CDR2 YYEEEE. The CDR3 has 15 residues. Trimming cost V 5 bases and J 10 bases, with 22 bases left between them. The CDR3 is CASSVGGGLQYEQFF. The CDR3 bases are TGTGCCAGCAGTGTTGGTGGGGGACTGCAGTACGAGCAGTTCTTC.

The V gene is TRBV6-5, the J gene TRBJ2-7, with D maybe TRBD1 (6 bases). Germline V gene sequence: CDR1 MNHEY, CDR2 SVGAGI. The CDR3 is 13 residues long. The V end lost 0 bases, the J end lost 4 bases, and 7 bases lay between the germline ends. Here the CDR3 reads CASSYSTGYEQYF. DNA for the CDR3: TGTGCCAGCAGTTACTCGACAGGTTACGAGCAGTACTTC.

CDR3 region: CASSLVWRPPYEQYF. In nucleotides, the CDR3 is TGCGCCAGCAGCTTGGTGTGGCGGCCCCCCTACGAGCAGTACTTC. The chain carries TRBV5-1 and TRBJ2-7, with D unresolved. The CDR3 length is 15 residues. Germline V lookup: CDR1 SGHRS, CDR2 YFSETQ. Trimming cost V 0 bases and J 2 bases, with 12 bases left between them.

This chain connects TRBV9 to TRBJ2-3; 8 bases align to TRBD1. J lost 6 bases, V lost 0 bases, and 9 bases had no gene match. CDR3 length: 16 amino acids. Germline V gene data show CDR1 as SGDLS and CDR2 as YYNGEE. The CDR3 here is CASSVAGRGLTDTQYF. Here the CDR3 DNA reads TGTGCCAGCAGCGTAGCTGGCAGGGGGCTAACGGATACGCAGTATTTT.

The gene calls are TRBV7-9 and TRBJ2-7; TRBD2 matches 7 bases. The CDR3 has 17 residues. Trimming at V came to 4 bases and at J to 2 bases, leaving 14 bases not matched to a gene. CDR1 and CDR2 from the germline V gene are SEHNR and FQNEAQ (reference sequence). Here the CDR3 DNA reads TGTGCCAGCAGCTCCCCTGGGGGGAGGGGCGAGCCCTACGAGCAGTACTTC. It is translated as CASSSPGGRGEPYEQYF.